The 30 T cell receptor beta chains below were found in one sample sequenced in a study of Ad26.COV2.S vaccination and SARS-CoV-2 variants. This table comes from immunoSEQ multiplex PCR, and its TCRdb copy is limited to in-frame clones, with some not included. This sample has roughly 400,000 clones, with less than 95% found just once. The sample's treatment: around 19 received Ad26.COV2.S at low or high dose, single or two shots; five or six received placebo; per-sample allocation not given. The samples were gathered on day 63 after the first injection of vaccine or placebo. The material sequenced was peripheral blood, taken in a trial of Ad26.COV2.S vaccine versus placebo. The receptors were sampled from a person between 18 and 60 years old who received the Ad26.COV2.S COVID-19 vaccine or a placebo.

This chain uses TRBV10-3 with TRBJ2-7; a weak D match, TRBD1 (5 bases). Trimming took 2 bases from V and 2 from J, leaving 10 bases between them. CDR3 length: 14 residues. Germline V gene lookup returns CDR1 ENHRY and CDR2 SYGVKD. The CDR3 DNA reads as TGTGCCATCAGTGAGCAGGGCACCACCTACGAGCAGTACTTC. Protein: CAISEQGTTYEQYF.

The genes are TRBV29-1 and TRBJ1-2; D possibly corresponds to TRBD1 (6 bases). CDR1 is SQVTM, CDR2 ANQGSEA, per germline. Trimming took 2 bases from V and 4 from J, leaving 11 bases between them. The CDR3 is 13 amino acids. Here the CDR3 DNA reads TGCAGCGTTGAAAGGGGGACCGGCTATGGCTACACCTTC. Encoded protein: CSVERGTGYGYTF.

The CDR3 DNA reads TGTGCCACCGCTCAGGGGGCGGATCAGCCCCAGCATTTT. Protein product: CATAQGADQPQHF. The genes are TRBV10-3 and TRBJ1-5, with 8 bases aligning to TRBD1. The V gene end was trimmed by 10 bases and the J gene end by 5 bases; junction bases not matched to a gene: 7. Germline V gives CDR1 ENHRY, CDR2 SYGVKD. The CDR3 runs 13 residues.

The chain has TRBV7-9 and TRBJ1-1; D uncertain. The CDR3 consists of 16 residues. Trimming took 2 bases from V and 4 from J, leaving 17 bases between them. CDR1 SEHNR and CDR2 FQNEAQ come from the germline V gene (reference sequence). CDR3 coding DNA: TGTGCCAGCAGCTTAATCATGGCCCCGATCGGCACTGAAGCTTTCTTT. This gives the protein CASSLIMAPIGTEAFF.

The chain has TRBV13 and TRBJ2-7, with TRBD2 matching 9 bases. CDR1 is PRHDT and CDR2 is FYEKMQ in the germline V gene (reference sequence). The CDR3 contains 15 residues. V was pared by 5 bases and J by 3 bases, with 8 bases of the junction left unmatched. The CDR3 sequence: CASSIGTSWGYEQYF. In DNA form, the CDR3 reads TGTGCCAGCAGCATTGGGACTAGCTGGGGCTACGAGCAGTACTTC.

V usage is TRBV5-4 and J usage is TRBJ2-7; 12 nucleotides match TRBD2. CDR1 and CDR2 from the germline V gene are SGHNT and YYREEE (reference sequence). This CDR3 spans 15 amino acids. With V trimmed by 4 bases and J by 6 bases, 8 bases remained unmatched. CDR3 protein: CASSHSTSGSSEQYF. In nucleotides, the CDR3 is TGTGCCAGCAGCCATTCGACTAGCGGGAGTAGCGAGCAGTACTTC.

This chain links TRBV4-2 with TRBJ2-1, with 7 bases matching TRBD1. Germline V gives CDR1 LGHNA, CDR2 YNFKEQ. After removal of 3 bases from V and 9 bases from J, the junction contained 11 bases not matched to a gene. The CDR3 contains 15 residues. CDR3 bases: TGTGCCAGCAGCCACCTGCGTGAGGGGGACAGTGAGCAGTTCTTC. Protein product: CASSHLREGDSEQFF.

The CDR3 sequence: CASSPGTGGEKLFF. CDR3 sequence (DNA): TGCGCCAGCAGCCCCGGGACAGGTGGGGAAAAACTGTTTTTT. The rearrangement joins TRBV5-1 to TRBJ1-4; TRBD1 matches 8 bases. CDR3 length: 14 amino acids. The V gene's germline CDR1 is SGHRS and CDR2 YFSETQ. Trimming cost V 4 bases and J 8 bases; bases outside gene matches: 7.

The chain uses TRBV6-5 and TRBJ2-7; D is possibly TRBD1 or TRBD2 (5 bases each). V lost 5 bases and J lost 1, with 12 bases in between. The CDR3 extends over 14 amino acids. Germline V gene data show CDR1 as MNHEY and CDR2 as SVGAGI. DNA of the CDR3: TGTGCCAGCAGTACCCGGGACGGTTCCTACGAGCAGTACTTC. Translation gives CASSTRDGSYEQYF.

The rearrangement links TRBV20-1 to TRBJ2-5; possible D gene TRBD2, 6 bases. Deletions cut 5 bases from V and 4 bases from J, with 8 bases between. Germline V lookup: CDR1 DFQATT, CDR2 SNEGSKA (reference sequence). The CDR3 totals 11 residues. The chain's CDR3 is CSAGTVETQYF. The CDR3 DNA reads as TGCAGTGCTGGGACTGTAGAGACCCAGTACTTC.

V is TRBV19 and J is TRBJ2-1, with D unresolved. This CDR3 contains 13 residues. V lost 10 bases and J 3 bases, leaving 13 bases between the germline ends. Germline V gives CDR1 LNHDA, CDR2 SQIVND (reference sequence). For the CDR3, the DNA is TGTGCCACCAGGTCGTGGGGCTACAATGAGCAGTTCTTC. Translating it yields CATRSWGYNEQFF.

The chain carries TRBV29-1 and TRBJ2-3, with a tentative D call TRBD2 (5 bases). CDR3 size: 15 residues. The V end lost 4 bases, the J end lost 2 bases, and 16 bases lay between the germline ends. CDR1 is SQVTM and CDR2 is ANQGSEA in the germline V gene. CDR3 DNA sequence: TGCAGCGTTGCTGAGACTACTATAACCACAGATACGCAGTATTTT. It yields the protein CSVAETTITTDTQYF.

With regard to this clone: Additional DNA sequences in this sample encode the identical CDR3. The chain employs TRBV18 and TRBJ2-7; 8 bases map to TRBD1. V shed 6 bases and J 5 bases; nucleotides not matched to a gene: 3. CDR1 is KGHSH and CDR2 is LQKENI in the germline V gene. The CDR3 has 12 amino acids. The CDR3 sequence: CASSPDRDEQYF. The CDR3, as DNA: TGTGCCAGCTCCCCGGACAGGGACGAGCAGTACTTC.

This chain joins TRBV6-2 or TRBV6-3 and TRBJ2-5; no reliable D call. CDR1 MNHEY and CDR2 SVGEGT come from the germline V gene. V was clipped by 2 bases and J by 3 bases, with 10 bases between them. CDR3 length: 14 residues. The CDR3 is CASSYSGWKETQYF. The CDR3 DNA sequence: TGTGCCAGCAGTTACAGTGGGTGGAAAGAGACCCAGTACTTC.

The V gene is TRBV10-3, the J gene TRBJ2-1, with D tentatively TRBD1 (6 bases). CDR1 and CDR2 (germline): ENHRY, SYGVKD. The CDR3 loop spans 15 amino acids. The V end was cut by 2 bases, the J end by 5 bases, with 13 bases between. CDR3 nucleotides: TGTGCCATCAGTGAGAGGTGGACAGCTAACAATGAGCAGTTCTTC. This translates into CAISERWTANNEQFF.

The rearrangement uses TRBV4-3 and TRBJ2-6; 7 nucleotides align to TRBD1. This CDR3 is built from 16 residues. Germline values: CDR1 LGHNA, CDR2 YSLEER. The trim removed 0 bases at V and 2 bases at J, leaving 1 base unmatched. As DNA, the CDR3 is TGCGCCAGCAGCCAAGATCAGGGGGCTGGGGCCAACGTCCTGACTTTC. This translates into CASSQDQGAGANVLTF.

The J gene is TRBJ1-3, the V gene TRBV27; D gene ambiguous. CDR1 and CDR2 from the germline V gene are MNHEY and SMNVEV (reference sequence). V was trimmed by 0 bases and J by 2 bases, leaving 8 bases between them. There are 15 residues in the CDR3. This CDR3 reads CASSLSGRTGNTIYF. The CDR3 DNA reads TGTGCCAGCAGTTTATCAGGTCGCACTGGAAACACCATATATTTT.

DNA of the CDR3: TGTGCCAGCAGCTTAGAGGAGGGACCCAAACATGGCTACACCTTC. Translated, it gives CASSLEEGPKHGYTF. The J gene is TRBJ1-2, the V gene TRBV7-9, with D possibly TRBD1 on 5 matching bases. V was clipped by 1 base and J by 6 bases, with 15 bases between them. CDR1 and CDR2 (germline): SEHNR, FQNEAQ (reference sequence). The CDR3 has 15 amino acids.

The chain uses TRBV27 and TRBJ1-1; possible D gene TRBD1, 5 bases. Germline CDR1 MNHEY, CDR2 SMNVEV (reference sequence). V gave up 1 base and J gave up 6 bases, with 9 bases separating them. CDR3 length: 13 residues. CDR3 sequence (DNA): TGTGCCAGCAGTTTATATCGGGGGGCTGAAGCTTTCTTT. Its protein product is CASSLYRGAEAFF.

The DNA for the CDR3 is TGCGCCAGCTCGGGTGGAGAAGAGACCCAGTACTTC. Translating gives CASSGGEETQYF. V gene TRBV5-1 combines with J gene TRBJ2-5; D is ambiguous. The V end lost 7 bases, the J end lost 3 bases, and 10 bases lay between the germline ends. Germline V gene data show CDR1 as SGHRS and CDR2 as YFSETQ. The length of the CDR3 is 12 residues.

The chain couples TRBV9 to TRBJ2-7; 11 positions agree with TRBD2. Germline V gene lookup returns CDR1 SGDLS and CDR2 YYNGEE. J gave up 4 bases and V 3 bases, and 9 bases lay outside the gene matches. The CDR3 runs to 16 residues. The CDR3 here is CASSAGTTSGSYEQYF. CDR3 bases: TGTGCCAGCAGCGCCGGGACAACTAGCGGGAGTTACGAGCAGTACTTC. Full variable domain (outside the CDR3, taken from reference TRBV9 and TRBJ2-7): DSGVTQTPKHLITATGQRVTLRCSPRSGDLSVYWYQQSLDQGLQFLIQYYNGEERAKGNILERFSAQQFPDLHSELNLSSLELGDSALYFCASSAGTTSGSYEQYFGPGTRLTVT.

This chain joins TRBV9 and TRBJ2-1, with 9 bases matching TRBD2. The CDR3 extends over 17 amino acids. The ends lost 0 bases at V and 4 bases at J; junction bases unmatched: 8. The germline gives CDR1 SGDLS, CDR2 YYNGEE. The CDR3 coding sequence is TGTGCCAGCAGCGTAGAAGGTAGCGGGAGCGGGTACAATGAGCAGTTCTTC. Translating it yields CASSVEGSGSGYNEQFF.

This sequence joins TRBV10-1 and TRBJ1-5; TRBD1 is a possible D gene (5 bases). The CDR3 sequence is 16 residues long. The ends were cut back, 1 base at V and 1 base at J, with 11 bases in the middle. The germline gives CDR1 WNHNN, CDR2 SYGVQD (reference sequence). CDR3: CASSEFQGRSNQPQHF. The DNA for the CDR3 is TGCGCCAGCAGTGAGTTCCAGGGTCGGAGCAATCAGCCCCAGCATTTT.

V gene TRBV9 combines with J gene TRBJ1-6, with D hard to call. Germline V lookup: CDR1 SGDLS, CDR2 YYNGEE. The CDR3 length is 13 residues. Trimming removed 0 bases from V and 11 bases from J, with 9 bases in between. The CDR3 DNA is TGTGCCAGCAGCGTAGCTGAGGCAACACCCCTCCACTTT. Translation: CASSVAEATPLHF. The complete variable domain, with remaining parts taken from reference TRBV9 and TRBJ1-6, reads DSGVTQTPKHLITATGQRVTLRCSPRSGDLSVYWYQQSLDQGLQFLIQYYNGEERAKGNILERFSAQQFPDLHSELNLSSLELGDSALYFCASSVAEATPLHFGNGTRLTVT.

The rearrangement uses TRBV6-6 and TRBJ1-5, with 11 nucleotides matching TRBD1. Looked up from germline, CDR1 is MNHNY and CDR2 is SVGAGI (reference sequence). This CDR3 spans 15 amino acids. V was clipped by 6 bases and J by 6 bases; unmatched bases: 7. CDR3: CASSPGTGGVQPQHF. Here the CDR3 DNA reads TGTGCCAGCAGCCCAGGGACAGGGGGTGTTCAGCCCCAGCATTTT.

The V call is TRBV10-3, the J call TRBJ1-1; D is undetermined. Germline CDR1 and CDR2: ENHRY and SYGVKD. V was trimmed by 6 bases and J by 0 bases, leaving 5 bases between them. The CDR3 loop spans 12 amino acids. The CDR3 sequence is CAIRQMNTEAFF. The DNA for the CDR3 is TGTGCCATCAGACAGATGAACACTGAAGCTTTCTTT.

This clone showed up just once. The chain is built from TRBV5-1 and TRBJ1-1, with 9 bases that match TRBD1. CDR3 size: 15 residues. The trim removed 3 bases at V and 5 bases at J, leaving 8 bases unmatched. The germline V gene has CDR1 SGHRS and CDR2 YFSETQ. This CDR3 reads CASSSAGTGNTEAFF. Here the CDR3 DNA reads TGCGCCAGCAGCTCCGCCGGGACAGGGAATACTGAAGCTTTCTTT.

The chain joins TRBV7-2 to TRBJ2-7; D unresolved. V dropped 5 bases and J dropped 2 bases, with 16 bases sitting between them. The CDR3 runs 15 residues. CDR1 SGHTA and CDR2 FQGNSA come from the germline V gene. The CDR3 here is CASSLDQWAAYEQYF. The CDR3, as DNA: TGTGCCAGCAGCCTAGACCAGTGGGCGGCCTACGAGCAGTACTTC.

This clone has a single count. V gene TRBV7-6 combines with J gene TRBJ1-2; D possibly corresponds to TRBD1 (5 bases). This CDR3 is built from 13 residues. Trimming removed 5 bases from V and 3 bases from J, with 10 bases in between. CDR1 and CDR2 (germline): SGHVS, FNYEAQ. The CDR3 sequence is CASSPGGDYGYTF. CDR3 in DNA: TGTGCCAGCAGCCCCGGGGGGGACTATGGCTACACCTTC.

CDR3 sequence: CASSLPRETQYF. DNA of the CDR3: TGCGCCAGCAGCTTGCCGCGAGAGACCCAGTACTTC. V usage is TRBV5-1 and J usage is TRBJ2-5; D ambiguous. The germline gives CDR1 SGHRS, CDR2 YFSETQ. V was clipped by 1 base and J by 4 bases, with 5 bases between them. CDR3 size: 12 residues.